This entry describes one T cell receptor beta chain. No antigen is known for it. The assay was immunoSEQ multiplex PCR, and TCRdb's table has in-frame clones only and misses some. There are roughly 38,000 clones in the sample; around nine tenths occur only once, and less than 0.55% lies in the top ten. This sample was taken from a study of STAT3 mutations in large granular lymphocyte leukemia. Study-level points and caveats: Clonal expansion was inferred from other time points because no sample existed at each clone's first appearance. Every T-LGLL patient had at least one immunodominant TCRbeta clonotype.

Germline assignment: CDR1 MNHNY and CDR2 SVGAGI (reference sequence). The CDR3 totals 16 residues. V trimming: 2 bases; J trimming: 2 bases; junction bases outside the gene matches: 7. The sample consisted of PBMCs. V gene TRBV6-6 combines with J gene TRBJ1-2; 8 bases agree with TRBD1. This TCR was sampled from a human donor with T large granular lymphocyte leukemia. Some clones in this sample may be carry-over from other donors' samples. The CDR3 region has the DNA TGTGCCAGCAGTTACCTGCAGGGGGCAGGAAACTATGGCTACACCTTC. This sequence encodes CASSYLQGAGNYGYTF.